This T cell receptor beta chain was recorded in a study of regulatory T cells in long-lasting Graves disease. Whole-study results and caveats: Persistent disease exhibited a predilection for TRBV28, TRBJ1-2 and TRBJ2-5. Results may be inaccurate due to the small sample size. Those with persistent Graves' had less TCR diversity than newly diagnosed patients.

Investigators prepared the TCR beta libraries by applying iRepertoire HTBI primers and Arm-PCR of CDR3 regions. Original processing methods: Sample data revealed approximately 60 TRBV and more than 13 TRBJ segments. TCRdb independently ran MiXCR on the multiplex PCR reads; one entry per CDR3 protein. The V and J calls, along with clone size, are taken from TCRdb and not from the paper's own processing. The repertoire holds 350,000 to 400,000 distinct CDR3 sequences, about a sixth seen once, with approximately 21% in the top ten. Time point here: newly diagnosed GD, antithyroid drugs for less than 3 months. TCR sequences were obtained from RNA taken from PBMCs. This clonotype has at least ten counts. Its antigen is undetermined. Trimming shortened V by 2 bases and J by 0 bases, and 9 bases separated the two germline ends. This CDR3 has 15 residues.

The chain joins TRBV12-3 or TRBV12-4 to TRBJ2-3; D is uncertain. The sequencing used peripheral blood mononuclear cells (PBMCs), collected at new diagnosis, from a patient treated with antithyroid drugs. The clonotype was recovered from a female donor with Graves disease. In DNA, the CDR3 is TGTGCCAGCAGTTTATCGACCACTAGCACAGATACGCAGTATTTT. It translates to CASSLSTTSTDTQYF.